A single TCR beta chain is shown here with its context. What it binds is unknown. The CDR3 is 14 amino acids. Germline loops: CDR1 MRHNA, CDR2 SNTAGT. V dropped 3 bases and J dropped 3 bases, with 11 bases sitting between them. This sample was included in a study of tumor-infiltrating lymphocytes in localized non-small cell lung cancer. Whole-study results and caveats: Different pieces of the same tissue went to different assays, confounding technical variation with intratumor heterogeneity. No T-cell fraction difference was seen between IM1 and IM2 tumors.

Generated by immunoSEQ multiplex PCR, the TCRdb table keeps only in-frame clones and is missing some. The table lists around 9,600 clones, 78% of them singletons, with around 8.9% in the top ten. This TCR came from a human donor with non-small cell lung cancer. This chain uses TRBV6-4 with TRBJ1-1; D not resolved. The sequenced sample consisted of lung tumor tissue. CDR3 in DNA: TGTGCCAGCAGTGAAGCGGTTGACGACACTGAAGCTTTCTTT. Translation: CASSEAVDDTEAFF.